This T cell receptor (beta chain) comes out of a study of blood T cell repertoires in COVID-19. Assay: immunoSEQ multiplex PCR; the TCRdb copy retains only in-frame clones and omits some. This sample has a few hundred thousand clones, with around 89% found just once. Germline V gene sequence: CDR1 SGHKS, CDR2 YYEKEE (reference sequence). The CDR3 is 15 residues long. V trimming: 4 bases; J trimming: 3 bases; junction bases outside the gene matches: 6. The TCR comes from a woman in her fifties or sixties with COVID-19, enrolled during active disease. This sequence joins TRBV5-5 and TRBJ1-5, with 8 bases aligning to TRBD1. Sample: peripheral blood. The CDR3: CASSLTGALNQPQHF. CDR3 nucleotides: TGTGCCAGCAGCCTGACAGGGGCTCTCAATCAGCCCCAGCATTTT. The whole variable domain, filled in from reference TRBV5-5 and TRBJ1-5, reads DAGVTQSPTHLIKTRGQQVTLRCSPISGHKSVSWYQQVLGQGPQFIFQYYEKEERGRGNFPDRFSARQFPNYSSELNVNALLLGDSALYLCASSLTGALNQPQHFGDGTRLSIL.